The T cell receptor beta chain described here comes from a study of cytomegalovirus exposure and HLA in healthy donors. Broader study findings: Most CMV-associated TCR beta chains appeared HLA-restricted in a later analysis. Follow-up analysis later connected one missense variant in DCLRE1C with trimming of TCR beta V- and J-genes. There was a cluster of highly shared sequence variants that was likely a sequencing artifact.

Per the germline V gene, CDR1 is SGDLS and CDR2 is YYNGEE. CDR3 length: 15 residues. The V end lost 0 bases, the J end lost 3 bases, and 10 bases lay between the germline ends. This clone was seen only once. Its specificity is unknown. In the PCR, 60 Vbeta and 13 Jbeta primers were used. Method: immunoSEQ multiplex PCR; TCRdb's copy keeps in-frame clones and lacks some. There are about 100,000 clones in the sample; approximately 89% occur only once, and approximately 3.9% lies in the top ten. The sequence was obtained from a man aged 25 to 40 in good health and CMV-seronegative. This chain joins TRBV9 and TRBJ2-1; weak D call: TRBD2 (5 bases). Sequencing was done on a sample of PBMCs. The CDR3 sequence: CASSVERTSYNEQFF. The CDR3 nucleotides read TGTGCCAGCAGCGTAGAGCGGACCAGCTACAATGAGCAGTTCTTC.